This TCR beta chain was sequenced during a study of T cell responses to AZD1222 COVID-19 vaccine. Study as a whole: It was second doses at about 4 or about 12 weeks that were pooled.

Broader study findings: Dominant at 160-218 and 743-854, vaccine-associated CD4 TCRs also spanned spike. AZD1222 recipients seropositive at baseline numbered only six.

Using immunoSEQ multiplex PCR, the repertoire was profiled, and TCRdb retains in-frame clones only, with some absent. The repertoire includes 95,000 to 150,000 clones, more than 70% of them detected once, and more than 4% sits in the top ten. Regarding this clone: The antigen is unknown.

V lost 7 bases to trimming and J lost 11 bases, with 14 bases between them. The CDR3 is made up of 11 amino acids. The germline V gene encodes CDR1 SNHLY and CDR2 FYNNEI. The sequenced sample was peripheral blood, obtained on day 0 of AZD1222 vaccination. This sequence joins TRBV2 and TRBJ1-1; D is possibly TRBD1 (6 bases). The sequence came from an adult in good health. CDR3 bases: TGTGCCAGCACCCGGGACAAAACGGCTTTCTTT. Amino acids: CASTRDKTAFF. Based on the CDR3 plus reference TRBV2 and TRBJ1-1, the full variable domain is EPEVTQTPSHQVTQMGQEVILRCVPISNHLYFYWYRQILGQKVEFLVSFYNNEISEKSEIFDDQFSVERPDGSNFTLKIRSTKLEDSAMYFCASTRDKTAFFGQGTRLTVV.